The 18 T cell receptor beta chains given below trace back to one sample, sequenced in a study of T cell repertoires in cytomegalovirus infection. The antigens of these receptors remain unknown. TCRdb passed the reads through MiXCR, listing each CDR3 protein once. The sample carries roughly 920,000 distinct CDR3 sequences, 30% to 40% recorded once. This specimen consisted of cultured CD8+ T cells from PBMCs, obtained from culture after CMV antigen stimulation. The receptor source for this set is a human donor in good health (CMV status not recorded). Some clones in this sample may be carry-over from other donors' samples.

The rearrangement uses TRBV27 and TRBJ2-7, with D perhaps TRBD1 (6 bases). In germline, CDR1 is MNHEY, CDR2 SMNVEV (reference sequence). This CDR3 has 13 amino acids. CDR3 in amino acids: CTSSFTRGDEQYV. In nucleotides, the CDR3 is TGTACCAGCAGTTTTACCAGGGGCGACGAGCAGTACGTC.

The V call is TRBV2, the J call TRBJ1-5; TRBD1 aligns across 9 bases. Looked up from germline, CDR1 is SNHLY and CDR2 is FYNNEI. CDR3 length: 16 residues. After removal of 6 bases from V and 0 bases from J, the junction contained 6 bases not matched to a gene. CDR3 sequence reads: CASSTSGQGSNQPQHF. The CDR3 nucleotides read TGTGCCAGCAGCACTTCGGGACAGGGTAGCAATCAGCCCCAGCATTTT.

V gene TRBV7-9 combines with J gene TRBJ1-4; D may be TRBD1 (6 bases). Germline V gene sequence: CDR1 SEHNR, CDR2 FQNEAQ (reference sequence). The CDR3 loop spans 17 amino acids. V was cut by 0 bases and J by 8 bases, with 19 bases left in between. The CDR3 loop reads CASSLARGVPRGEKLFF. CDR3 nucleotides: TGTGCCAGCAGCTTAGCAAGGGGGGTCCCTAGGGGCGAAAAACTGTTTTTT.

This clonotype has a count of ten or more. This rearrangement joins TRBV12-3 or TRBV12-4 to TRBJ1-1; TRBD1 might be the D (5 bases). V was shortened by 2 bases and J by 4 bases, with 14 bases between the two germline ends. This CDR3 is 15 amino acids long. The CDR3: CASSLIGGGGTEAFF. The CDR3 nucleotides are TGTGCCAGCAGTTTAATCGGTGGGGGGGGCACTGAAGCTTTCTTT.

A few counts support this clonotype. V usage is TRBV6-2 or TRBV6-3 and J usage is TRBJ1-1, with a possible D match to TRBD1 (6 bases). The germline V gene has CDR1 MNHEY and CDR2 SVGEGT. With 6 bases removed from V and 5 bases from J, the gap between germline ends came to 16 bases. The CDR3 covers 14 residues. CDR3: CASRLTRGGTEAFF. The CDR3 region has the DNA TGTGCCAGCAGACTGACCAGGGGAGGGACTGAAGCTTTCTTT.

This clonotype was seen a few times. The rearrangement uses TRBV25-1 and TRBJ2-2; D might be TRBD1 (6 bases). Trimming cost V 0 bases and J 2 bases, with 19 bases left between them. Looked up from germline, CDR1 is MGHDK and CDR2 is SYGVNS. The CDR3 contains 19 residues. Here the CDR3 reads CASSEYYAARDINTGELFF. Here the CDR3 DNA reads TGTGCCAGCAGTGAATATTACGCCGCAAGGGACATTAACACCGGGGAGCTGTTTTTT.

In its sample, this clonotype was seen many times. The V call is TRBV7-6, the J call TRBJ2-2; D is undetermined. This CDR3 region has 13 residues. The germline V and J ends were trimmed by 2 bases and 6 bases, with 7 bases remaining between them. Germline V lookup: CDR1 SGHVS, CDR2 FNYEAQ. The CDR3 DNA is TGTGCCAGCAGCTTAAGTCCCCCCGGGGAGCTGTTTTTT. Residues: CASSLSPPGELFF.

This clonotype was counted a few times. The chain carries TRBV4-2 and TRBJ1-1, with TRBD1 as a possible D gene (5 bases). Trimming left V 3 bases short and J 1 base short, with 9 bases between. The CDR3 sequence is 14 residues long. Germline CDR1 reads LGHNA; CDR2 reads YNFKEQ. The CDR3 sequence: CASSQTQGNTEAFF. The DNA of the CDR3 is TGTGCCAGCAGCCAGACGCAGGGGAACACTGAAGCTTTCTTT.

The chain recombines TRBV6-1 with TRBJ2-1, with D possibly called TRBD1 or TRBD2 (5 bases each). This CDR3 contains 16 residues. The germline gives CDR1 MNHNS, CDR2 SASEGT. V was cut by 6 bases and J by 6 bases, with 21 bases left in between. CDR3 residues: CASSPRRGAPINEQFF. DNA of the CDR3: TGTGCCAGCAGCCCCAGAAGGGGAGCCCCTATCAATGAGCAGTTCTTC.

The gene calls are TRBV4-1 and TRBJ2-4; D might be TRBD1 (7 bases). Germline assignment: CDR1 MGHRA and CDR2 YSYEKL. The germline V and J ends were trimmed by 4 bases and 1 base, with 14 bases remaining between them. The CDR3 spans 16 residues. For the CDR3, the DNA is TGCGCCAGCAGCCCCATGGCAGGGGGGGCCAAAAACATTCAGTACTTC. Translation gives CASSPMAGGAKNIQYF.

This clonotype was found a few times. The rearrangement joins TRBV10-2 to TRBJ2-2; the match to TRBD2 covers 13 bases. The CDR3 has 20 residues. Germline loops: CDR1 WSHSY, CDR2 SAAADI. V shed 4 bases and J 2 bases; nucleotides not matched to a gene: 13. The CDR3 DNA follows: TGCGCCAGCAGTGTTTTACAGCCGGGACTAGCGGGGTTCAACACCGGGGAGCTGTTTTTT. Translation gives CASSVLQPGLAGFNTGELFF.

This clonotype was found a few times. J is TRBJ2-5 and V is TRBV7-9; D remains ambiguous. Germline values: CDR1 SEHNR, CDR2 FQNEAQ (reference sequence). Trimming pared 1 base from V and 3 bases from J, leaving 9 bases between. The CDR3 sequence is 14 residues long. Here the CDR3 reads CASSLVEAKETQYF. The CDR3 nucleotides read TGTGCCAGCAGCTTAGTAGAAGCCAAAGAGACCCAGTACTTC.

This clonotype was detected many times. This rearrangement joins TRBV6-1 to TRBJ2-5; tentatively, D is TRBD1 or TRBD2 (6 bases each). This CDR3 contains 15 residues. Trimming took off 2 bases at V and 4 bases at J, with 14 bases between the two ends. Germline CDR1 is MNHNS and CDR2 is SASEGT. The CDR3 DNA reads TGTGCCAGCAGTGAATGGCCCAGGGGAGGAGAGACCCAGTACTTC. It translates to CASSEWPRGGETQYF.

In its sample, this clonotype was seen a few times. This chain uses TRBV6-6 with TRBJ2-7; possibly TRBD1 for D (5 bases). Germline V gene lookup returns CDR1 MNHNY and CDR2 SVGAGI (reference sequence). This CDR3 comprises 15 residues. The V gene lost 5 bases and the J gene lost 0 bases, with 14 bases spanning the gap. The CDR3 spells CASSVFDSISYEQYV. The CDR3, as DNA: TGTGCCAGCAGTGTCTTTGACAGTATCTCCTACGAGCAGTACGTC.

V and J are TRBV19 and TRBJ1-5; 12 nucleotides line up with TRBD1. CDR1 and CDR2 (germline): LNHDA, SQIVND (reference sequence). V gave up 0 bases and J gave up 7 bases; unmatched junction bases: 7. This CDR3 has 17 residues. DNA of the CDR3: TGTGCCAGTAGTATAGACCTGGGACAGGGGGCGGGACAGCCCCAGCATTTT. Protein: CASSIDLGQGAGQPQHF.

The chain links TRBV24-1 to TRBJ2-1; TRBD1 agrees at 8 bases. Trimming removed 4 bases from V and 5 bases from J; junction bases left unmatched: 6. Germline lookup yields CDR1 KGHDR and CDR2 SFDVKD. The CDR3 loop spans 15 amino acids. CDR3 sequence: CATSDVDRGNNEQFF. CDR3 nucleotide sequence: TGTGCCACCAGTGACGTCGACAGGGGAAACAATGAGCAGTTCTTC.

In this sample, this clonotype turned up a few times. This chain joins TRBV9 and TRBJ2-3, with no clear D. The ends were cut back, 0 bases at V and 0 bases at J, with 8 bases in the middle. The CDR3 contains 15 residues. The germline V gene encodes CDR1 SGDLS and CDR2 YYNGEE. CDR3 in amino acids: CASSVVGSSTDTQYF. The DNA for the CDR3 is TGTGCCAGCAGCGTAGTCGGCAGTAGCACAGATACGCAGTATTTT.

The rearrangement links TRBV19 to TRBJ1-1; D not certain. V lost 8 bases and J lost 8, with 12 bases in between. Per germline, CDR1 LNHDA and CDR2 SQIVND (reference sequence). There are 11 residues in the CDR3. The CDR3 sequence is CASCVLGEAFF. The CDR3 region has the DNA TGTGCCAGTTGCGTTTTGGGAGAAGCTTTCTTT.